This entry features one T cell receptor (beta chain) sequence. The antigen remains unidentified. The germline V gene encodes CDR1 LGHNA and CDR2 YNFKEQ. The CDR3 is 16 amino acids. 5'RACE template switching built TCR beta cDNA with unique molecular identifiers. TCRdb re-called the 5' RACE reads and catalogs CDR3 proteins one per entry, DNA excluded. This sample contains 160,000 or so distinct CDR3 sequences. This entry is derived from a study of T cells expressing NK-cell markers. Study-wide results and caveats: Specificity for HCMV among expanded NKG2C+ T cell clones was not established. In a group of roughly 6 donors, dominant NKG2C+ clonotypes represented roughly 1.0-7.0% of CD8+ T cells.

Sequenced material: blood T cells: a sorted CD56 or NKG2C T cell subset, CD4+ or CD8+ T cells, or bulk PBMC T cells (not recorded which). This TCR derives from a woman aged 18 to 69 in good health. The chain couples TRBV4-2 to TRBJ2-5; TCRdb indicates TRBD1, and absent DNA this call remains unverified. CDR3 region: CASSRNSATGAETQYF.